These 25 T cell receptor beta chains were all obtained from the same sample, sequenced in a study of T cells in Graves' hyperthyroidism and ophthalmopathy. Template material for amplifying TCR beta CDR3 regions consisted of RNA transcripts. Carried out on the TCR CDR3, a first-round RT-PCR used the HTBI primer set. Each CDR3 protein gets one entry after TCRdb re-called the multiplex PCR reads with MiXCR. The sample yields about 570,000 distinct CDR3 sequences, roughly 46% seen once. Source material: peripheral blood or thyroid tissue (not recorded which). The receptors come from an adult woman with Graves' disease, either hyperthyroidism or ophthalmopathy (not recorded which).

This chain joins TRBV6-5 and TRBJ1-1; TRBD1 aligns across 7 bases. V lost 0 bases, J lost 8 bases, and 3 bases stayed unmatched. There are 13 residues in the CDR3. The germline V gene has CDR1 MNHEY and CDR2 SVGAGI. The CDR3 DNA reads as TGTGCCAGCAGTTACTCGGCAGGGGGGGAAGCTTTCTTT. Its protein product is CASSYSAGGEAFF.

This clonotype was found many times. The CDR3 spells CASSLERFGDTIYF. The DNA of the CDR3 is TGTGCCAGCAGCTTGGAACGGTTTGGGGACACCATATATTTT. The chain links TRBV5-6 to TRBJ1-3; D call uncertain. Between the trimmed V and J ends, which lost 0 bases and 8 bases, there was a span of 12 bases. This CDR3 contains 14 residues. Germline V gene data show CDR1 as SGHDT and CDR2 as YYEEEE.

This clonotype was seen repeatedly, ten times or more. The chain recombines TRBV20-1 with TRBJ2-7; 7 bases match TRBD2. Losses at the gene ends were 5 bases for V and 9 bases for J; bases not matched to a gene: 10. This CDR3 has 12 amino acids. CDR1 is DFQATT, CDR2 SNEGSKA, per germline (reference sequence). The DNA for the CDR3 is TGCAGTGCTTCAACTACTAGCGATTGGCAGTACTTC. Translation gives CSASTTSDWQYF.

The chain recombines TRBV5-1 with TRBJ1-3; the match to TRBD1 covers 8 bases. CDR1 and CDR2 (germline): SGHRS, YFSETQ. The CDR3 has 14 residues. With V trimmed by 3 bases and J by 3 bases, 2 bases remained unmatched. CDR3 protein: CASSSGGRGNTIYF. The CDR3 DNA is TGCGCCAGCAGCTCAGGGGGCCGTGGAAACACCATATATTTT. The entire variable domain, with the rest obtained from reference TRBV5-1 and TRBJ1-3, is as follows: KAGVTQTPRYLIKTRGQQVTLSCSPISGHRSVSWYQQTPGQGLQFLFEYFSETQRNKGNFPGRFSGRQFSNSRSEMNVSTLELGDSALYLCASSSGGRGNTIYFGEGSWLTVV.

This clonotype was found many times. The V gene is TRBV10-1, the J gene TRBJ2-7; D unresolved. The V and J ends lost 2 bases and 7 bases respectively, with 15 bases between them. The CDR3 has 14 residues. Germline V CDR1 and CDR2: WNHNN, SYGVQD (reference sequence). The CDR3 is CASSESRISGEQYF. The CDR3 DNA follows: TGCGCCAGCAGTGAGAGTCGGATATCGGGTGAGCAGTACTTC.

This clonotype was observed a single time. One junction end disagrees with the germline gene, perhaps due to a read error. The chain is built from TRBV15 and TRBJ1-5; D is possibly TRBD1 (5 bases). The CDR3 loop spans 14 amino acids. CDR1 is LNHNV, CDR2 YYDKDF, per germline (reference sequence). In DNA form, the CDR3 reads TGCGCCACCAGCAGAACCGGGGCGAATCAGCCCCAGCATTTT. It specifies CATSRTGANQPQHF.

This clonotype was recorded at least ten times. V and J are TRBV6-2 or TRBV6-3 and TRBJ1-2; the D gene is possibly TRBD1 (5 bases). V was trimmed by 2 bases and J by 6 bases, leaving 10 bases between them. This CDR3 region has 13 residues. Germline-derived CDR1 and CDR2 are MNHEY and SVGEGT. CDR3 loop: CASSYVGGNGYTF. In DNA form, the CDR3 reads TGTGCCAGCAGTTACGTCGGGGGGAATGGCTACACCTTC.

This clonotype was observed once. At one boundary the junction diverges from the germline segment, which might be a read error. The CDR3 nucleotides are TGTGCCACCAGTGATTCGTCCCGGGACACCGGGGAGCTGTTCTTT. Protein sequence: CATSDSSRDTGELFF. The chain joins TRBV24-1 to TRBJ2-2, with D tentatively TRBD1 (6 bases). Germline V gives CDR1 KGHDR, CDR2 SFDVKD. This CDR3 comprises 15 residues.

This clonotype has only one observation. The genes are TRBV20-1 and TRBJ2-7; D possibly corresponds to TRBD2 (5 bases). The germline CDR1 and CDR2 sequences are DFQATT and SNEGSKA (reference sequence). Deletions cut 6 bases from V and 2 bases from J, with 14 bases between. This CDR3 has 13 amino acids. The CDR3 DNA reads as TGCAGTGCCGTCGTGGAGGAACCCTACGAGCAGTACTTC. It yields the protein CSAVVEEPYEQYF.

At least ten counts were recorded for this clonotype. The chain has TRBV19 and TRBJ1-1; 7 bases are shared with TRBD1. The CDR3 has 14 amino acids. Trimming cost V 8 bases and J 0 bases; bases outside gene matches: 6. CDR1 is LNHDA and CDR2 is SQIVND in the germline V gene (reference sequence). CDR3 sequence (DNA): TGTGCCAGTGGACAGGCCACAATGAACACTGAAGCTTTCTTT. This encodes CASGQATMNTEAFF.

The sample holds one count of this clonotype. The chain employs TRBV6-6 and TRBJ1-1; D not certain. The CDR3 is 11 residues long. CDR1 is MNHNY, CDR2 SVGAGI, per germline (reference sequence). V was cut by 11 bases and J by 5 bases, with 12 bases left in between. The CDR3 region is CAGSGGTEAFF. In nucleotides, the CDR3 is TGTGCCGGGAGTGGTGGGACTGAAGCTTTCTTT.

This clonotype was detected many times. The J gene is TRBJ2-5, the V gene TRBV7-3; perhaps TRBD1 as D (5 bases). Germline values: CDR1 SGHTA, CDR2 FQGTGA. V lost 2 bases and J 4 bases, leaving 11 bases between the germline ends. The CDR3 is 14 residues long. The CDR3 region has the DNA TGTGCCAGCAGCTTAGGGGCAGGGTTAGAGACCCAGTACTTC. Translating gives CASSLGAGLETQYF.

V usage is TRBV5-6 and J usage is TRBJ2-7, with 7 nucleotides matching TRBD2. Per the germline V gene, CDR1 is SGHDT and CDR2 is YYEEEE. This CDR3 region has 14 residues. The ends lost 0 bases at V and 7 bases at J; junction bases unmatched: 7. The DNA for the CDR3 is TGTGCCAGCAGCTTGGCCTGGGGAGGGCGAGAGCAGTACTTC. The encoded protein is CASSLAWGGREQYF.

This sequence joins TRBV12-3 or TRBV12-4 and TRBJ1-2; D gene unclear. The CDR3 sequence is 14 residues long. Trimming shortened V by 4 bases and J by 2 bases, and 11 bases separated the two germline ends. The CDR3 nucleotides are TGTGCCAGCAGTTCCCCCGAGCGAAACTATGGCTACACCTTC. Amino acids: CASSSPERNYGYTF.

This chain uses TRBV2 with TRBJ1-2; 8 bases line up with TRBD1. CDR1 and CDR2 from the germline V gene are SNHLY and FYNNEI. This CDR3 has 14 amino acids. V shed 6 bases and J 6 bases; nucleotides not matched to a gene: 9. Here the CDR3 DNA reads TGTGCCAGCAGGACCTTCGGACAGGGTAATGGCTACACCTTC. This gives the protein CASRTFGQGNGYTF.

The genes are TRBV28 and TRBJ1-1, with D unclear. Germline V gene sequence: CDR1 MDHEN, CDR2 SYDVKM. Trimming left V 1 base short and J 0 bases short, with 9 bases between. The length of the CDR3 is 15 residues. The CDR3 nucleotides are TGTGCCAGCAGTTTATTAACTCAGGTGAACACTGAAGCTTTCTTT. Amino acid sequence: CASSLLTQVNTEAFF.

In its sample, this clonotype was seen a few times. V gene TRBV7-9 combines with J gene TRBJ2-5, with a possible D match to TRBD1 (5 bases). The CDR3 has 14 residues. Trimming left V 6 bases short and J 0 bases short, with 11 bases between. Germline lookup yields CDR1 SEHNR and CDR2 FQNEAQ (reference sequence). The CDR3 DNA reads TGTGCCAGCAGTCCTGACAGTAACCAAGAGACCCAGTACTTC. It translates to CASSPDSNQETQYF.

The table lists this clonotype with many counts. The chain is built from TRBV10-3 and TRBJ2-7; TRBD2 matches at 11 bases. The CDR3 extends over 14 amino acids. Germline-derived CDR1 and CDR2 are ENHRY and SYGVKD. V was pared by 4 bases and J by 7 bases, with 6 bases of the junction left unmatched. CDR3 sequence reads: CAISARSGRDEQYF. The CDR3 DNA reads as TGTGCCATCAGTGCCCGTAGCGGGAGGGATGAGCAGTACTTC.

The J gene is TRBJ1-3, the V gene TRBV7-2; D is uncertain. Germline V gives CDR1 SGHTA, CDR2 FQGNSA. The CDR3 is made up of 16 amino acids. Trimming took 4 bases from V and 1 from J, leaving 14 bases between them. The CDR3 sequence is CASSSRASASGNTIYF. The DNA for the CDR3 is TGTGCCAGCAGCTCGAGGGCCAGCGCTTCTGGAAACACCATATATTTT.

The rearrangement joins TRBV19 to TRBJ2-1; a possible D gene is TRBD1 (5 bases). This CDR3 is 10 amino acids long. From germline, CDR1 is LNHDA and CDR2 SQIVND (reference sequence). Trimming stripped 7 bases from V and 12 bases from J, with 10 bases between. CDR3 DNA sequence: TGTGCCAGTACCTATACAGGGCAGTTCTTC. Translated: CASTYTGQFF.

Note on this clonotype: As the CDR3 is not closed by the conserved phenylalanine or tryptophan, this likely results from a read error. This rearrangement joins TRBV7-9 to TRBJ2-7; no reliable D call. Germline loops: CDR1 SEHNR, CDR2 FQNEAQ (reference sequence). There are 18 residues in the CDR3. The DNA for the CDR3 is TGCGCCAGCAGCTCCATTGTACCCACCTCAAAAGCCCTTTACGAGCAGTACCTC. As protein: CASSSIVPTSKALYEQYL.

At least ten counts were recorded for this clonotype. The chain is built from TRBV30 and TRBJ1-6; tentative D call: TRBD1 (5 bases). V lost 4 bases, J lost 6 bases, and 22 bases lay in between. Germline V lookup: CDR1 GTSNPN, CDR2 SVGIG (reference sequence). This CDR3 is 17 amino acids long. The CDR3 loop is CAWTNRARGGSNSPLHF. For the CDR3, the DNA is TGTGCCTGGACCAACCGGGCACGTGGGGGGTCTAATTCACCCCTCCACTTT. Full variable domain (remainder filled in from reference TRBV30 and TRBJ1-6): SQTIHQWPATLVQPVGSPLSLECTVEGTSNPNLYWYRQAAGRGLQLLFYSVGIGQISSEVPQNLSASRPQDRQFILSSKKLLLSDSGFYLCAWTNRARGGSNSPLHFGNGTRLTVT.

This clonotype came up a few times. The chain combines TRBV9 with TRBJ2-7, with TRBD2 matching over 9 bases. The CDR3 is 13 amino acids. Trimming removed 8 bases from V and 7 bases from J; junction bases left unmatched: 10. The germline V gene encodes CDR1 SGDLS and CDR2 YYNGEE. DNA for the CDR3: TGTGCCAGTGCGGGGGGGCACACCGGGGAGCAGTACTTC. This codes for CASAGGHTGEQYF.

Notes on this clonotype: A much larger clonotype is one base distant, so this may be a read error. The chain joins TRBV5-1 to TRBJ1-5; D gene uncertain. CDR1 and CDR2 from the germline V gene are SGHRS and YFSETQ. V dropped 4 bases and J dropped 0 bases, with 11 bases sitting between them. CDR3 length: 15 amino acids. For the CDR3, the DNA is TGCGCCAGCAGCCGCGACGGGTGTAGCAATCAGCCCCAGCATTTT. Residues: CASSRDGCSNQPQHF.

V is TRBV6-6 and J is TRBJ1-6; possible D gene TRBD1, 6 bases. The CDR3 extends over 15 amino acids. V shed 7 bases and J shed 7 bases, with 17 bases lying between them. The V gene's germline CDR1 is MNHNY and CDR2 SVGAGI (reference sequence). CDR3: CASNLGGLYNSPLHF. CDR3 DNA sequence: TGTGCCAGCAACCTGGGGGGGCTATACAATTCACCCCTCCACTTT.